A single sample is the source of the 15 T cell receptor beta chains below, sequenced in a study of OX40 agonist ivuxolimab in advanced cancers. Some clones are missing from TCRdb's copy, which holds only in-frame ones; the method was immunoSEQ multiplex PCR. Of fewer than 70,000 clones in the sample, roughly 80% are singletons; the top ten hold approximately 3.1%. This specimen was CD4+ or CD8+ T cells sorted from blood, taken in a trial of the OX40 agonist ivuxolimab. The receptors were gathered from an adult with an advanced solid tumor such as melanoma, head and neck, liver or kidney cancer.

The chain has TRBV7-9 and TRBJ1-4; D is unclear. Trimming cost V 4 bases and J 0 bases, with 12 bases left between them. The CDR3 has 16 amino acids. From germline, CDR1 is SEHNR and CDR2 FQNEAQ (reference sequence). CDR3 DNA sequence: TGTGCCAGCAGCTCCCCCCGAGAAGCAACTAATGAAAAACTGTTTTTT. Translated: CASSSPREATNEKLFF.

The CDR3 bases are TGTGCCAGCAGCTTAGAGGGGGCGCGACAGTATTTT. Protein product: CASSLEGARQYF. This rearrangement joins TRBV7-2 to TRBJ2-3; 7 bases are shared with TRBD1. V dropped 1 base and J dropped 12; count of bases not matched to a gene: 4. Germline CDR1 is SGHTA and CDR2 is FQGNSA. The CDR3 is 12 residues long. The variable domain in full, completed from reference TRBV7-2 and TRBJ2-3, reads GAGVSQSPSNKVTEKGKDVELRCDPISGHTALYWYRQSLGQGLEFLIYFQGNSAPDKSGLPSDRFSAERTGGSVSTLTIQRTQQEDSAVYLCASSLEGARQYFGPGTRLTVL.

Here the CDR3 reads CASSGGTSGYEETQYF. DNA of the CDR3: TGTGCCAGCAGCGGGGGGACTAGCGGGTATGAAGAGACCCAGTACTTC. The rearrangement joins TRBV9 to TRBJ2-5; 12 bases are a match to TRBD2. There are 16 residues in the CDR3. The germline V gene encodes CDR1 SGDLS and CDR2 YYNGEE. V gave up 3 bases and J gave up 3 bases; unmatched junction bases: 6.

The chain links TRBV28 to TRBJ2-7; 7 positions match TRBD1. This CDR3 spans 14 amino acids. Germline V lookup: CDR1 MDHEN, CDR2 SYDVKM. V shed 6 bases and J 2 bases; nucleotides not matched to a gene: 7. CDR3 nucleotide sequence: TGTGCCAGCAGCGGTCGGGACAGACCCTACGAGCAGTACTTC. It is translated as CASSGRDRPYEQYF. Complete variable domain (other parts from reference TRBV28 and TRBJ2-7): DVKVTQSSRYLVKRTGEKVFLECVQDMDHENMFWYRQDPGLGLRLIYFSYDVKMKEKGDIPEGYSVSREKKERFSLILESASTNQTSMYLCASSGRDRPYEQYFGPGTRLTVT.

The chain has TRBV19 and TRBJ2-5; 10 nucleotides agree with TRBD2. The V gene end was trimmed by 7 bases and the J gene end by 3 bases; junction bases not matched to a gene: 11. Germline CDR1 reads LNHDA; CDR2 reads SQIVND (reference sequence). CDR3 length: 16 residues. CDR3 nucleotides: TGTGCCAGTAACCGTAATAGCGGGGGGCCGAAAGAGACCCAGTACTTC. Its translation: CASNRNSGGPKETQYF. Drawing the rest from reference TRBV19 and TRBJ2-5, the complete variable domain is DGGITQSPKYLFRKEGQNVTLSCEQNLNHDAMYWYRQDPGQGLRLIYYSQIVNDFQKGDIAEGYSVSREKKESFPLTVTSAQKNPTAFYLCASNRNSGGPKETQYFGPGTRLLVL.

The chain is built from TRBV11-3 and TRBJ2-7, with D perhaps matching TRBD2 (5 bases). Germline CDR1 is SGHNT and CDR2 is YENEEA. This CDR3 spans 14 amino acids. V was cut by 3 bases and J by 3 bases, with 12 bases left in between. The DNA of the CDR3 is TGTGCCAGCAGCTTTTATAGCAGCGGCTACGAGCAGTACTTC. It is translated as CASSFYSSGYEQYF.

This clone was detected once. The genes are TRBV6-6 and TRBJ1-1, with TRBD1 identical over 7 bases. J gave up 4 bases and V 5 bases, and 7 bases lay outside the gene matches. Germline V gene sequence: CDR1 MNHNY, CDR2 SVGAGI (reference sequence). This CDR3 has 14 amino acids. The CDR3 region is CASSDRVGGTEAFF. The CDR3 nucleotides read TGTGCCAGCAGTGACAGGGTAGGCGGCACTGAAGCTTTCTTT.

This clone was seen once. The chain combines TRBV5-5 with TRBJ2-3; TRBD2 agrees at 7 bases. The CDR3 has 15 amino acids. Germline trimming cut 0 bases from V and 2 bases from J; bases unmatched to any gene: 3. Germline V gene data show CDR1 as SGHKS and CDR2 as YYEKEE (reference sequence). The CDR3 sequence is CASSLGLAATDTQYF. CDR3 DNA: TGTGCCAGCAGCTTGGGGCTAGCGGCCACAGATACGCAGTATTTT. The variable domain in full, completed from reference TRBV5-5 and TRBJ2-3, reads DAGVTQSPTHLIKTRGQQVTLRCSPISGHKSVSWYQQVLGQGPQFIFQYYEKEERGRGNFPDRFSARQFPNYSSELNVNALLLGDSALYLCASSLGLAATDTQYFGPGTRLTVL.

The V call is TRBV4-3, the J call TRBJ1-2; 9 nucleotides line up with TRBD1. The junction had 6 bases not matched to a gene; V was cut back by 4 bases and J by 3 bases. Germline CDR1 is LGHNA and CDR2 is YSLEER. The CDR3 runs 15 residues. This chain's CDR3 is CASSLQTGGDYGYTF. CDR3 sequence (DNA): TGCGCCAGCAGCCTGCAGACAGGGGGAGACTATGGCTACACCTTC.

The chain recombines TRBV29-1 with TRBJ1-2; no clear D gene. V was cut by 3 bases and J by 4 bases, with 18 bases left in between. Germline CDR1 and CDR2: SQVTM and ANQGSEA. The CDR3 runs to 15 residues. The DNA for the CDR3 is TGCAGCGTTGAGAGCGGTATAGAAGTCAGCTATGGCTACACCTTC. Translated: CSVESGIEVSYGYTF.

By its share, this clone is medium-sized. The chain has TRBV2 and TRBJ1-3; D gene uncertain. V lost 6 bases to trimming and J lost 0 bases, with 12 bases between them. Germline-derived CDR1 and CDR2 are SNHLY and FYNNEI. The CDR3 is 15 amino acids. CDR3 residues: CASRLIGRSGNTIYF. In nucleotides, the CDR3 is TGTGCCAGCAGGTTAATCGGCCGCTCTGGAAACACCATATATTTT.

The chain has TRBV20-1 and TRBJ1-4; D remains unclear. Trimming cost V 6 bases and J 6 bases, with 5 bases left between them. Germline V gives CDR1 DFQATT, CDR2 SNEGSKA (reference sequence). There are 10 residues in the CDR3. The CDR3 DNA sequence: TGCAGTGCCAGGCATGAAAAACTGTTTTTT. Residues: CSARHEKLFF.

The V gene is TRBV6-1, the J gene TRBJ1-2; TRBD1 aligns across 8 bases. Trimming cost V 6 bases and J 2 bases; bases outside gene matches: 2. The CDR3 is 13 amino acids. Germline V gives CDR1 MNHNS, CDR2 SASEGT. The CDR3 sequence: CASSWDRNYGYTF. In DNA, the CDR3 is TGTGCCAGCAGCTGGGACAGGAACTATGGCTACACCTTC.

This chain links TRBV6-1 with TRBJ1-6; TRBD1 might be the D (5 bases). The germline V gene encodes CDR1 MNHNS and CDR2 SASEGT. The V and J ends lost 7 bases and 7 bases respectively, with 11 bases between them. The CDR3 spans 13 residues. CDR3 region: CASTPGVNSPLHF. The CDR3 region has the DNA TGTGCCAGCACCCCGGGGGTCAATTCACCCCTCCACTTT.

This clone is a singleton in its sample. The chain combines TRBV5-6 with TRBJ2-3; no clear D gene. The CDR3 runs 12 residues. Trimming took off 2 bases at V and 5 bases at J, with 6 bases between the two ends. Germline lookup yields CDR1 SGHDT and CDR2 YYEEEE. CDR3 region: CASSFPQDTQYF. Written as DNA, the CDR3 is TGTGCCAGCAGCTTCCCCCAAGATACGCAGTATTTT.